Included here is one T cell receptor (beta chain) sequence, with context. One junction end does not reproduce the germline sequence, and a read error may be involved. The sample is drawn from a study of Ad26.COV2.S vaccination and SARS-CoV-2 variants. As for treatment: some 20 received Ad26.COV2.S at low or high dose, single or two shots; about five received placebo; per-sample allocation not given. Day 63 after the first vaccine or placebo injection was the time point for sampling. Boston provided a donor who was an adult aged 18-55 years. The germline V gene has CDR1 SGHDN and CDR2 FVKESK. The CDR3 contains 14 residues. The table came from immunoSEQ multiplex PCR; TCRdb's copy has only in-frame clones and leaves some out. There are about 400,000 clones in the sample; 89% occur only once, and around 1.8% lies in the top ten.

This TCR came from a person between 18 and 65 years old who received the Ad26.COV2.S COVID-19 vaccine or a placebo. The chain employs TRBV14 and TRBJ2-7; D is undetermined. The specimen was peripheral blood, collected in a trial of Ad26.COV2.S vaccine versus placebo. CDR3 sequence (DNA): TGTGCCAGCAGCCTAGCCCACGTCTCCGACGAGCAGTACTTC. Translation gives CASSLAHVSDEQYF.